What follows is one T cell receptor (beta chain) and its context. What this receptor recognizes is not known. It has no much larger one-base neighbor in the sample; base qualities were not kept. From its cysteine to its phenylalanine, the CDR3 spans 18 amino acids. Of all the DNA, just the CDR3 is kept, 54 bases in frame from base 1. The germline V gene encodes CDR1 MGHRA and CDR2 YSYEKL. At the junction V is shortened by 0 bases and J by 7 bases; bases outside the gene matches: 11. TCRbeta CDR3 regions were amplified from genomic DNA by means of the immunoSEQ Assay, a bias-controlled multiplex PCR. The study's processing was this. Within the assay, amplification of reference gene primers was used to estimate how many nucleated cells each sample contained. Sequence reads were collapsed and filtered to measure the absolute abundance of every unique TCRbeta CDR3 rearrangement. For each sample, productive Simpson clonality was calculated as the square root of Simpson's diversity index over productive rearrangements. TCRdb took this table from immuneACCESS and kept in-frame rearrangements with V and J called. Such tables lack part of the clones; where checked against another copy, unresolved V genes explain under half of the gap, and the rest is unexplained. V and J calls plus clone size are reproduced from that table; the DNA served to infer D and trimming. The sample records hundreds of thousands of clones, around 90% of which are singletons. The ten largest account for roughly 1.9% of the sample.

In the prospective study, participants were roughly 18 to 95 years old, resided in about two dozen geographic areas of the United States, and were enrolled through a virtual design. To assign participants to cohorts, the prospective study relied on clinical history that participants themselves reported in a screening survey and a study questionnaire. Each participant in the prospective study had whole blood, serum and a nasopharyngeal or oropharyngeal swab collected by mobile phlebotomists. Over a roughly 2-month period, participants in the prospective study had the option of providing additional blood draws and questionnaires. Before DNA extraction, blood samples from the prospective study were shipped at room temperature or frozen. The data originate from a study of blood T cell repertoires in COVID-19 (dated by TCRdb to about 2020). Concerning the study at large: The collaborator samples originated in the United States, Italy and Spain and spanned the acute and convalescent phases of COVID-19. The material from the prospective study consisted of cDNA or gDNA derived from T cells, B-cell-depleted T cells, or PBMCs. Subjects who had been exposed to COVID-19, were actively infected with it, or had recovered from it provided the deeply sampled blood TCRbeta repertoires that made up the dataset. The repertoires were released in a freely available public database meant as a resource for research on the immune response to SARS-CoV-2. Samples were obtained from the ongoing ImmuneRACE study (first 160 participants) and from 1,200 or so subjects provided by 6 global collaborators. Sample metadata almost always included a de-identified subject ID, COVID-19 status, age in years and sex. HLA class I and class II types, where available, came from metadata supplied by the sample provider rather than from assay-based typing.

General study outcomes and caveats: The quantity of clinical and demographic metadata differed by source and by participant and was supplied without curation.

Sequences were obtained from PBMCs or T cells enriched from blood (not recorded which). The TCR sequence derives from a woman aged 18-30 years with acute COVID-19. Recombination connected TRBV4-1 to TRBJ1-6; TRBD1 aligns with 8 central bases. The CDR3: CASSQDPRTGNRNSPLHF. The nucleotide sequence is TGCGCCAGCAGCCAAGATCCGAGGACAGGGAACCGAAATTCACCCCTCCACTTT.